Presented here are 17 T cell receptor beta chains from one specimen sequenced in a study of blood T cell repertoires in COVID-19. Data came from immunoSEQ multiplex PCR; TCRdb stores just in-frame clones and leaves some out. Of about 150,000 clones listed, around four fifths are singletons. The sequencing sample was made of PBMCs or T cells enriched from blood (not recorded which). All receptors derive from a woman aged 40 to 49 who had recovered from COVID-19.

The rearrangement uses TRBV27 and TRBJ2-2; D is uncertain. The CDR3 extends over 13 amino acids. CDR1 and CDR2 from the germline V gene are MNHEY and SMNVEV (reference sequence). Trimming removed 5 bases at V and 7 bases at J, with 11 bases between. The CDR3: CASSPTTIGELFF. CDR3 nucleotides: TGTGCCAGCAGTCCCACGACAATCGGGGAGCTGTTTTTT.

This rearrangement joins TRBV9 to TRBJ2-1, with 8 bases aligning to TRBD2. The CDR3 has 16 amino acids. Germline CDR1 reads SGDLS; CDR2 reads YYNGEE. Germline trimming cut 4 bases from V and 7 bases from J; bases unmatched to any gene: 13. The CDR3 coding sequence is TGTGCCAGCAGCTCCGATGACATCGGGGGGGGAAATGAGCAGTTCTTC. As protein: CASSSDDIGGGNEQFF.

The chain carries TRBV19 and TRBJ2-4; 15 nucleotides match TRBD2. The germline CDR1 and CDR2 sequences are LNHDA and SQIVND (reference sequence). V was clipped by 5 bases and J by 1 base; unmatched bases: 9. The CDR3 is 19 residues long. Here the CDR3 reads CASSPRTSGGVGAKNIQYF. For the CDR3, the DNA is TGTGCCAGTAGTCCACGGACTAGCGGGGGGGTAGGGGCCAAAAACATTCAGTACTTC.

This clone was counted between two and nine times. The chain recombines TRBV20-1 with TRBJ2-1, with D tentatively TRBD2 (5 bases). This CDR3 spans 11 amino acids. Per the germline V gene, CDR1 is DFQATT and CDR2 is SNEGSKA (reference sequence). The V gene lost 5 bases and the J gene lost 6 bases, with 8 bases spanning the gap. The CDR3 here is CSAGSGNEQFF. The CDR3, as DNA: TGCAGTGCTGGCAGCGGCAATGAGCAGTTCTTC.

The chain couples TRBV18 to TRBJ1-1; D is uncertain. This CDR3 has 13 amino acids. Germline V gene data show CDR1 as KGHSH and CDR2 as LQKENI. With 8 bases removed from V and 1 base from J, the gap between germline ends came to 11 bases. CDR3 coding DNA: TGTGCCAGCCTCACCGGGGAGAACACTGAAGCTTTCTTT. This encodes CASLTGENTEAFF. Combining the CDR3 with reference TRBV18 and TRBJ1-1 gives the whole variable domain NAGVMQNPRHLVRRRGQEARLRCSPMKGHSHVYWYRQLPEEGLKFMVYLQKENIIDESGMPKERFSAEFPKEGPSILRIQQVVRGDSAAYFCASLTGENTEAFFGQGTRLTVV.

The CDR3 DNA reads as TGTGCCAGCAGCTTCGACAGTAATTCACCCCTCCACTTT. Amino acids: CASSFDSNSPLHF. The chain combines TRBV5-8 with TRBJ1-6; D may be TRBD1 (5 bases). The ends were cut back, 2 bases at V and 6 bases at J, with 6 bases in the middle. Germline V gene sequence: CDR1 SGHTS, CDR2 YDEGEE. This CDR3 comprises 13 residues.

The chain recombines TRBV4-2 with TRBJ2-7; D is unclear. The CDR3 has 17 residues. Germline CDR1 and CDR2: LGHNA and YNFKEQ. The V end lost 0 bases, the J end lost 0 bases, and 15 bases lay between the germline ends. The CDR3 region is CASSQDPGGASSYEQYF. CDR3 bases: TGTGCCAGCAGCCAAGATCCTGGCGGTGCTAGCTCCTACGAGCAGTACTTC.

This clone came up a few times. The V and J genes are TRBV19 and TRBJ2-3; D may be TRBD1 (6 bases). Germline lookup yields CDR1 LNHDA and CDR2 SQIVND (reference sequence). The germline V and J ends were trimmed by 3 bases and 0 bases, with 7 bases remaining between them. This CDR3 comprises 14 residues. The CDR3 is CASSIGQSTDTQYF. In DNA, the CDR3 is TGTGCCAGTAGTATCGGACAGAGCACAGATACGCAGTATTTT.

The chain combines TRBV11-2 with TRBJ1-2, with no clear D. Between the trimmed V and J ends, which lost 1 base and 3 bases, there was a span of 12 bases. The CDR3 is 15 residues long. Germline V CDR1 and CDR2: SGHAT, FQNNGV. The CDR3 region has the DNA TGTGCCAGCAGCTTAGGGTCGGGGTTTGACTATGGCTACACCTTC. Its translation: CASSLGSGFDYGYTF.

The J gene is TRBJ2-7, the V gene TRBV7-3; 7 nucleotides match TRBD2. Germline trimming cut 5 bases from V and 3 bases from J; bases unmatched to any gene: 10. This CDR3 has 15 residues. Germline CDR1 reads SGHTA; CDR2 reads FQGTGA. This CDR3 reads CASSPQRGPIYEQYF. Here the CDR3 DNA reads TGTGCCAGCAGCCCACAGCGGGGACCTATCTACGAGCAGTACTTC.

This chain connects TRBV18 to TRBJ1-1; D may be TRBD1 (5 bases). The CDR3 has 14 amino acids. Germline V gene sequence: CDR1 KGHSH, CDR2 LQKENI. V lost 3 bases, J lost 1 base, and 9 bases lay in between. The CDR3 loop reads CASSPNGQNTEAFF. CDR3 sequence (DNA): TGTGCCAGCTCACCGAACGGACAGAACACTGAAGCTTTCTTT.

The chain joins TRBV30 to TRBJ1-2; 7 bases are shared with TRBD1. CDR1 is GTSNPN, CDR2 SVGIG, per germline (reference sequence). V gave up 8 bases and J gave up 8 bases; unmatched junction bases: 8. This CDR3 has 11 amino acids. Here the CDR3 DNA reads TGTGCCGGACAGGTCTCGGACGGCTACACCTTC. Translated: CAGQVSDGYTF.

This rearrangement joins TRBV7-8 to TRBJ1-2; 9 bases agree with TRBD1. V shed 1 base, J shed 4 bases, and the junction held 7 bases outside the gene matches. The germline V gene has CDR1 SGHVS and CDR2 FQNEAQ. The CDR3 spans 16 residues. The chain's CDR3 is CASSLEGTGRPYGYTF. The CDR3 region has the DNA TGTGCCAGCAGCTTAGAAGGGACAGGGAGACCCTATGGCTACACCTTC.

This chain joins TRBV3-1 (or the pseudogene TRBV3-2) and TRBJ1-3; maybe TRBD1 (5 bases). Germline V gene data show CDR1 as LGHDT and CDR2 as YNNKEL (reference sequence). CDR3 length: 16 residues. Here the CDR3 DNA reads TGTGCAGCAGCCAAGGACAATTTGGAGCATGGAAACACCATATATTTT. Its translation: CAAAKDNLEHGNTIYF.

The V gene is TRBV9, the J gene TRBJ2-2; TRBD2 agrees at 8 bases. The V gene's germline CDR1 is SGDLS and CDR2 YYNGEE. J was trimmed by 1 base and V by 3 bases; bases with no gene match: 5. The length of the CDR3 is 16 residues. The CDR3 bases are TGTGCCAGCAGCGCCCATAGCGGGGAGAACACCGGGGAGCTGTTTTTT. It specifies CASSAHSGENTGELFF.

The rearrangement joins TRBV3-1 (or the pseudogene TRBV3-2) to TRBJ1-2; 11 bases match TRBD1. The germline V gene has CDR1 LGHDT and CDR2 YNNKEL (reference sequence). The CDR3 contains 13 residues. The junction had 2 bases not matched to a gene; V was cut back by 4 bases and J by 7 bases. CDR3 bases: TGTGCCAGCAGCCCCGGGACAGGGGGTGGCTACACCTTC. It translates to CASSPGTGGGYTF.

The rearrangement uses TRBV9 and TRBJ1-2; a weak D match, TRBD1 (5 bases). CDR1 and CDR2 from the germline V gene are SGDLS and YYNGEE. Deletions cut 0 bases from V and 4 bases from J, with 7 bases between. The CDR3 spans 13 residues. This CDR3 reads CASSVGDSYGYTF. The CDR3 DNA reads TGTGCCAGCAGCGTAGGTGACAGCTATGGCTACACCTTC.